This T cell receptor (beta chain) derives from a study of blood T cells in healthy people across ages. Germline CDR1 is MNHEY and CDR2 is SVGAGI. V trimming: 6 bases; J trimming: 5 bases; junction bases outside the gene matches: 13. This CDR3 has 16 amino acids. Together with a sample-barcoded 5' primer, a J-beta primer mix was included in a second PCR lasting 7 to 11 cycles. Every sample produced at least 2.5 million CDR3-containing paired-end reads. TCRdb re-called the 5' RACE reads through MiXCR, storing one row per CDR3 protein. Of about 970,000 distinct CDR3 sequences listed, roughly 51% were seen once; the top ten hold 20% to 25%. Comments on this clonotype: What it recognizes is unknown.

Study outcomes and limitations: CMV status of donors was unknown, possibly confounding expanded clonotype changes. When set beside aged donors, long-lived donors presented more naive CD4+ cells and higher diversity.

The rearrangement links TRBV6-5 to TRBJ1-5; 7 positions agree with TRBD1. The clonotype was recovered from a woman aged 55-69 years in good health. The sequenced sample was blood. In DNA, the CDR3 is TGTGCCAGCAGCCCCCTTCCGACAGGGCCCTATCAGCCCCAGCATTTT. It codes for CASSPLPTGPYQPQHF.